This TCR beta chain was captured by sequencing in a study of blood T cells in healthy people across ages. Study conclusions and caveats: Naive and antigen-experienced cells were not separated, limiting conclusive comparison.

Isolated PBMCs totaled at least 6 million in each sample. For the second PCR, which ran for roughly 7 to 11 cycles, a sample-barcoded 5' primer and a J-beta primer mix were used. A template-switch adaptor containing 12 random nucleotides labeled each cDNA molecule. From the 5' RACE reads, TCRdb called clonotypes with MiXCR, one entry per CDR3 protein. The table lists just over 1 million distinct CDR3 sequences, over 35% of them singletons, with 18% in the top ten. For this clonotype: No antigen is known for it.

There are 12 residues in the CDR3. CDR1 GTSNPN and CDR2 SVGIG come from the germline V gene (reference sequence). This chain uses TRBV30 with TRBJ2-4; D might be TRBD1 (6 bases). The J call may be faulty, since TRBJ2-7 better matches the DNA end. Input material: blood. This receptor was taken from an older woman in good health. The CDR3 region is CAGSGRGDEQYF. CDR3 in DNA: TGTGCCGGGTCGGGCAGGGGTGACGAGCAGTACTTC.